This is a list of T cell receptor beta chains from one sample in a study of human thymus T cells. Assay: immunoSEQ multiplex PCR; the TCRdb copy retains only in-frame clones and omits some. Of 60,000 to 75,000 clones in the sample, around 95% were seen once. Sequencing was done on a sample of thymus tissue. The source of these receptors is a girl less than two years old with a congenital heart defect but otherwise immunologically healthy. Both conserved end residues are part of each CDR3. D genes are given only for firm matches. For some rows the clone size is stated as once, few or many, or as a class when expanded; others skip it.

D: -
size: -
J: TRBJ1-2
V: TRBV29-1
CDR3: CSVEYRYGYTF
DNA: TGCAGCGTTGAATACCGTTATGGCTACACCTTC

D: -
size: -
J: TRBJ1-1
V: TRBV2
CDR3: CASSEKKDRKFEAFF
DNA: TGTGCCAGCAGTGAAAAAAAGGACAGAAAGTTCGAAGCTTTCTTT

D: -
size: -
J: TRBJ1-1
V: TRBV15
CDR3: CATSRGGGGSNTEAFF
DNA: TGTGCCACCAGCAGAGGGGGCGGAGGGTCCAACACTGAAGCTTTCTTT

D: TRBD1
size: -
J: TRBJ1-4
V: TRBV7-9
CDR3: CASNPGQGDEKLFF
DNA: TGTGCCAGCAACCCGGGACAGGGGGACGAAAAACTGTTTTTT

D: -
size: -
J: TRBJ1-1
V: TRBV12-5
CDR3: CAGEGEMNTEAFF
DNA: TGTGCTGGGGAGGGGGAAATGAACACTGAAGCTTTCTTT

D: TRBD1
size: -
J: TRBJ1-1
V: TRBV6-6
CDR3: CASRSQGAGEAFF
DNA: TGTGCCAGCAGGTCACAGGGGGCTGGTGAAGCTTTCTTT

D: -
size: -
J: TRBJ2-5
V: TRBV7-2
CDR3: CASSAPKASGWGQTQYF
DNA: TGTGCCAGCAGCGCCCCTAAGGCATCGGGGTGGGGGCAGACCCAGTACTTC

D: -
size: -
J: TRBJ1-5
V: TRBV15
CDR3: CATSRYPLNQPQHF
DNA: TGTGCCACCAGCAGATATCCCCTCAATCAGCCCCAGCATTTT

D: -
size: -
J: TRBJ1-5
V: TRBV18
CDR3: CASSPERQYSNQPQHF
DNA: TGTGCCAGCTCCCCAGAAAGACAATATAGCAATCAGCCCCAGCATTTT

D: -
size: -
J: TRBJ2-7
V: TRBV5-5
CDR3: CASSLARGQTRYEQYF
DNA: TGTGCCAGCAGCTTGGCCCGGGGGCAGACAAGGTACGAGCAGTACTTC

D: -
size: -
J: TRBJ2-3
V: TRBV5-4
CDR3: CASSFLQAPTDTQYF
DNA: TGTGCCAGCAGTTTCCTACAGGCTCCCACAGATACGCAGTATTTT

D: TRBD1
size: -
J: TRBJ1-3
V: TRBV5-1
CDR3: CASSLGPGQGSGNTIYF
DNA: TGCGCCAGCAGCTTGGGACCGGGACAGGGGTCGGGAAACACCATATATTTT

D: -
size: -
J: TRBJ1-3
V: TRBV4-3
CDR3: CASSQRGRPHTIYF
DNA: TGCGCCAGCAGCCAACGGGGACGGCCGCACACCATATATTTT

D: -
size: -
J: TRBJ1-1
V: TRBV28
CDR3: CASRHVQKFRGEDTEAFF
DNA: TGTGCCAGCAGGCATGTCCAGAAATTCAGGGGAGAGGACACTGAAGCTTTCTTT

D: TRBD1
size: -
J: TRBJ2-5
V: TRBV14
CDR3: CASSQTPDREETQYF
DNA: TGTGCCAGCAGCCAAACTCCGGACAGGGAAGAGACCCAGTACTTC

D: -
size: -
J: TRBJ1-5
V: TRBV7-8
CDR3: CASSLLGKPQHF
DNA: TGTGCCAGCAGCTTATTAGGGAAGCCCCAGCATTTT

D: TRBD1
size: -
J: TRBJ1-2
V: TRBV15
CDR3: CVTSREGTGLYGYTF
DNA: TGTGTCACCAGCAGAGAAGGGACAGGGCTCTATGGCTACACCTTC

D: TRBD1
size: -
J: TRBJ1-5
V: TRBV19
CDR3: CASSTGGGRGHQPQHF
DNA: TGTGCCAGTAGTACGGGAGGGGGAAGGGGGCATCAGCCCCAGCATTTT

D: -
size: -
J: TRBJ2-1
V: TRBV2
CDR3: CASSRPDYSNNEQFF
DNA: TGTGCCAGCAGCCGCCCCGACTACTCTAACAATGAGCAGTTCTTC

D: -
size: -
J: TRBJ1-5
V: TRBV5-8
CDR3: CASRDDRSYNQPQHF
DNA: TGTGCCAGCAGGGATGACAGAAGTTACAATCAGCCCCAGCATTTT

D: -
size: once
J: TRBJ1-1
V: TRBV10-3
CDR3: CAISEFQGPNTEAFF
DNA: TGTGCCATCAGTGAGTTTCAGGGACCGAACACTGAAGCTTTCTTT

D: TRBD1
size: -
J: TRBJ2-1
V: TRBV19
CDR3: CASSISAGGRLDNEQFF
DNA: TGTGCCAGTAGTATATCCGCAGGGGGCAGGCTGGACAATGAGCAGTTCTTC

D: -
size: -
J: TRBJ2-5
V: TRBV7-9
CDR3: CASSRERETQYF
DNA: TGTGCCAGCAGCCGAGAGAGGGAGACCCAGTACTTC

D: -
size: -
J: TRBJ2-5
V: TRBV9
CDR3: CASSVGESLETQYF
DNA: TGTGCCAGCAGCGTAGGCGAATCCTTAGAGACCCAGTACTTC

D: TRBD1
size: -
J: TRBJ2-7
V: TRBV9
CDR3: CASSVEEGQGAYEQYF
DNA: TGTGCCAGCAGCGTAGAGGAGGGACAGGGGGCTTACGAGCAGTACTTC

D: -
size: -
J: TRBJ2-1
V: TRBV19
CDR3: CASRTDVNEQFF
DNA: TGTGCCAGTAGGACGGATGTGAATGAGCAGTTCTTC

D: -
size: -
J: TRBJ2-1
V: TRBV15
CDR3: CATSSPPKGSSYNEQFF
DNA: TGTGCCACCAGCAGCCCCCCTAAAGGGAGCTCCTACAATGAGCAGTTCTTC

D: TRBD2
size: -
J: TRBJ2-2
V: TRBV5-4
CDR3: CASSLRSSGPTGELFF
DNA: TGTGCCAGCAGCTTGAGGTCTAGCGGACCCACCGGGGAGCTGTTTTTT

D: -
size: -
J: TRBJ2-1
V: TRBV29-1
CDR3: CSVECPYTGEGVLTGGVHNEQFF
DNA: TGCAGCGTTGAATGCCCTTACACAGGGGAGGGAGTGCTAACGGGAGGCGTTCACAATGAGCAGTTCTTC

D: TRBD1
size: -
J: TRBJ2-5
V: TRBV5-6
CDR3: CASSSGTGLQETQYF
DNA: TGTGCCAGCAGTTCCGGGACAGGGCTCCAAGAGACCCAGTACTTC

D: TRBD2
size: -
J: TRBJ2-7
V: TRBV6-5
CDR3: CASSPRLAGPYEQYF
DNA: TGTGCCAGCAGCCCCCGGCTAGCGGGGCCCTACGAGCAGTACTTC

D: -
size: -
J: TRBJ2-6
V: TRBV10-1
CDR3: CASSDNPVRHRAPGANVLTF
DNA: TGCGCCAGCAGTGACAATCCCGTACGACACAGGGCCCCTGGGGCCAACGTCCTGACTTTC

D: TRBD2
size: -
J: TRBJ2-1
V: TRBV5-4
CDR3: CASSPRGRDEQFF
DNA: TGTGCCAGCAGCCCCCGGGGGAGGGATGAGCAGTTCTTC

D: -
size: -
J: TRBJ2-7
V: TRBV7-2
CDR3: CASSQADTGVLATPYEQYF
DNA: TGTGCCAGCAGCCAGGCGGATACGGGCGTCCTAGCGACTCCCTACGAGCAGTACTTC

D: -
size: -
J: TRBJ1-2
V: TRBV30
CDR3: CAWNGRNGYTF
DNA: TGTGCCTGGAACGGCAGGAATGGCTACACCTTC

D: -
size: -
J: TRBJ2-1
V: TRBV25-1
CDR3: CASRGGTSSYNEQFF
DNA: TGTGCCAGCAGGGGGGGGACAAGCTCCTACAATGAGCAGTTCTTC

D: -
size: -
J: TRBJ2-2
V: TRBV7-9
CDR3: CASSSGKDTGELFF
DNA: TGTGCCAGCAGTTCTGGGAAAGACACCGGGGAGCTGTTTTTT

D: -
size: -
J: TRBJ2-7
V: TRBV6-6
CDR3: CASSYRSAPTYEQYF
DNA: TGTGCCAGCAGTTACAGAAGCGCACCAACCTACGAGCAGTACTTC

D: TRBD1
size: -
J: TRBJ1-5
V: TRBV19
CDR3: CASRRQGGQPQHF
DNA: TGTGCCAGTAGGAGACAGGGTGGTCAGCCCCAGCATTTT

D: TRBD2
size: -
J: TRBJ2-5
V: TRBV5-1
CDR3: CASSVWTSGKETQYF
DNA: TGCGCCAGCAGCGTCTGGACTAGCGGGAAAGAGACCCAGTACTTC

D: TRBD2
size: -
J: TRBJ2-2
V: TRBV19
CDR3: CASSPGLAGGPRDTGELFF
DNA: TGTGCCAGTAGTCCGGGACTAGCGGGAGGGCCCAGGGACACCGGGGAGCTGTTTTTT

D: -
size: -
J: TRBJ2-5
V: TRBV2
CDR3: CAPQMEQETQYF
DNA: TGTGCCCCGCAAATGGAACAAGAGACCCAGTACTTC

D: TRBD1
size: -
J: TRBJ1-4
V: TRBV4-2
CDR3: CASSKSRGRGPNLSNEKLFF
DNA: TGTGCCAGCAGCAAATCAAGGGGCAGGGGGCCCAACCTCTCTAATGAAAAACTGTTTTTT

D: -
size: -
J: TRBJ2-3
V: TRBV27
CDR3: CASTHDGSTDTQYF
DNA: TGTGCCAGCACCCACGATGGGAGCACAGATACGCAGTATTTT

D: -
size: -
J: TRBJ1-5
V: TRBV10-2
CDR3: CASSEPGYQPQHF
DNA: TGCGCCAGCAGTGAGCCAGGGTACCAGCCCCAGCATTTT

D: -
size: -
J: TRBJ1-5
V: TRBV6-5
CDR3: CASAPRRNSNQPQHF
DNA: TGTGCCAGCGCCCCGCGACGGAATAGCAATCAGCCCCAGCATTTT

D: -
size: -
J: TRBJ1-3
V: TRBV7-9
CDR3: CASSRTQGWAGNTIYF
DNA: TGTGCCAGCAGCCGAACACAGGGTTGGGCTGGAAACACCATATATTTT

D: -
size: -
J: TRBJ1-5
V: TRBV27
CDR3: CASSLYPQTGGTASHQPQHF
DNA: TGTGCCAGCAGTTTATACCCTCAGACCGGGGGGACGGCCTCTCATCAGCCCCAGCATTTT

D: TRBD2
size: -
J: TRBJ2-1
V: TRBV7-3
CDR3: CASSLRTSGMGEQFF
DNA: TGTGCCAGCAGCTTAAGGACTAGCGGGATGGGAGAGCAGTTCTTC

D: -
size: -
J: TRBJ2-2
V: TRBV11-3
CDR3: CASSQGYRKSNTGELFF
DNA: TGTGCCAGCAGCCAAGGGTATCGGAAATCGAACACCGGGGAGCTGTTTTTT

D: -
size: -
J: TRBJ2-1
V: TRBV5-1
CDR3: CASSLWRVEYNEQFF
DNA: TGCGCCAGCAGCTTATGGCGGGTTGAATACAATGAGCAGTTCTTC

D: -
size: -
J: TRBJ2-3
V: TRBV18
CDR3: CASSTCDMQYF
DNA: TGTGCCAGCTCTACCTGCGATATGCAGTATTTT

D: -
size: -
J: TRBJ2-3
V: TRBV9
CDR3: CASSVARESTDTQYF
DNA: TGTGCCAGCAGCGTAGCACGAGAGAGCACAGATACGCAGTATTTT

D: -
size: -
J: TRBJ1-1
V: TRBV19
CDR3: CASISGLRGENCTEAFF
DNA: TGTGCCAGTATATCTGGCCTCCGGGGGGAAAACTGCACTGAAGCTTTCTTT

D: TRBD2
size: -
J: TRBJ2-3
V: TRBV29-1
CDR3: CSVAGLAGARDTQYF
DNA: TGCAGCGTAGCGGGACTAGCGGGAGCGAGAGATACGCAGTATTTT